The 9 T cell receptor beta chains below all came from one sample that was sequenced in a study of blood T cells in healthy people across ages. The second PCR ran 7 to 11 cycles with a sample-barcoded 5' primer and J-beta primers. TCRdb re-derived calls from the 5' RACE reads in MiXCR, one entry per CDR3 protein. The sample contains about 580,000 distinct CDR3 sequences, around 50% of which appear only once. Material for sequencing was blood. These receptors all stem from an elderly man in good health.

Only a few counts were recorded for this clonotype. The chain employs TRBV7-9 and TRBJ2-7; 8 bases map to TRBD1. The length of the CDR3 is 15 residues. V lost 5 bases, J lost 3 bases, and 9 bases stayed unmatched. From germline, CDR1 is SEHNR and CDR2 FQNEAQ (reference sequence). CDR3 loop: CASSRGQASVYEQYF. CDR3 DNA: TGTGCCAGCAGCCGGGGACAGGCTTCCGTCTACGAGCAGTACTTC.

The CDR3 loop reads CASSQAPGTGGRKLFF. The CDR3 DNA reads TGCGCCAGCAGCCAAGCTCCGGGGACAGGGGGTCGAAAACTGTTTTTT. The V call is TRBV4-1, the J call TRBJ1-4, with 11 positions matching TRBD1. From germline, CDR1 is MGHRA and CDR2 YSYEKL. The CDR3 sequence is 16 residues long. Trimming took 1 base from V and 10 from J; bases not matched to a gene: 8.

J is TRBJ2-3 and V is TRBV5-5; TRBD2 might be the D (5 bases). Per germline, CDR1 SGHKS and CDR2 YYEKEE (reference sequence). V gave up 6 bases and J gave up 6 bases, with 14 bases separating them. This CDR3 is 13 amino acids long. The CDR3 DNA sequence: TGTGCCAGCACCTTTGGACTTTTGGATACGCAGTATTTT. It is translated as CASTFGLLDTQYF. Based on the CDR3 plus reference TRBV5-5 and TRBJ2-3, the full variable domain is DAGVTQSPTHLIKTRGQQVTLRCSPISGHKSVSWYQQVLGQGPQFIFQYYEKEERGRGNFPDRFSARQFPNYSSELNVNALLLGDSALYLCASTFGLLDTQYFGPGTRLTVL.

At least ten counts were recorded for this clonotype. The chain has TRBV4-3 and TRBJ2-1; no definite D call. Germline V gives CDR1 LGHNA, CDR2 YSLEER. V was pared by 0 bases and J by 10 bases, with 13 bases between. The CDR3 is 14 amino acids. CDR3 sequence: CASSQDQTQGEQFF. CDR3 nucleotide sequence: TGCGCCAGCAGCCAAGACCAAACTCAAGGGGAGCAGTTCTTC.

The chain recombines TRBV2 with TRBJ1-2; TRBD1 might be the D (6 bases). V lost 7 bases, J lost 6 bases, and 18 bases lay in between. Germline values: CDR1 SNHLY, CDR2 FYNNEI. The CDR3 consists of 14 residues. CDR3: CASKAHREADGYTF. The CDR3 bases are TGTGCCAGCAAAGCACACAGGGAAGCGGATGGCTACACCTTC.

In this sample, this clonotype turned up a few times. V is TRBV4-3 and J is TRBJ1-5; D remains unclear. V gave up 0 bases and J gave up 7 bases, with 7 bases separating them. Germline V gene data show CDR1 as LGHNA and CDR2 as YSLEER. The CDR3 contains 13 residues. Written as DNA, the CDR3 is TGCGCCAGCAGCCAAGAGGCGGGACAGCCCCAGCATTTT. Its protein is CASSQEAGQPQHF.

This chain uses TRBV20-1 with TRBJ2-5; 7 bases are a match to TRBD2. Germline V CDR1 and CDR2: DFQATT, SNEGSKA (reference sequence). This CDR3 region has 13 residues. V trimming: 1 base; J trimming: 1 base; junction bases outside the gene matches: 0. The CDR3 nucleotides are TGCAGTGCTAGAGGACTAGCCCAAGAGACCCAGTACTTC. The encoded protein is CSARGLAQETQYF.

This clonotype has a count of ten or more. The genes are TRBV6-5 and TRBJ2-1; D unresolved. The CDR3 is 15 amino acids. Trimming stripped 2 bases from V and 4 bases from J, with 12 bases between. The germline V gene encodes CDR1 MNHEY and CDR2 SVGAGI. CDR3 in DNA: TGTGCCAGCAGTTACGGATCCCCGATATACAATGAGCAGTTCTTC. This codes for CASSYGSPIYNEQFF.

This clonotype has more than one count but fewer than ten. The rearrangement uses TRBV2 and TRBJ2-1; weak D call: TRBD1 (6 bases). Trimming removed 3 bases at V and 7 bases at J, with 16 bases between. The CDR3 runs 15 residues. The germline V gene encodes CDR1 SNHLY and CDR2 FYNNEI. The CDR3 region has the DNA TGTGCCAGCAGTGAGCTAAAGGGTAGGGGGAATGAGCAGTTCTTC. Translating gives CASSELKGRGNEQFF.